Below are 23 T cell receptor beta chains sequenced from a single sample in a study of response to subunit inactivated influenza vaccine. One entry per CDR3 protein, called by TCRdb with MiXCR from the RT-PCR reads. There are 530,000 or so distinct CDR3 sequences in the sample; 12% to 15% occur only once, and around 10% lies in the top ten. Here the sequenced sample was PBMCs from blood, taken 11 to 12 days after vaccination. These receptors were taken from a middle-aged man who received an inactivated influenza vaccine.

The V gene is TRBV14, the J gene TRBJ2-3; 8 positions match TRBD2. This CDR3 region has 15 residues. J was trimmed by 7 bases and V by 4 bases; bases with no gene match: 10. Germline V CDR1 and CDR2: SGHDN, FVKESK. The CDR3 region is CASSPRTSLIYTQYF. The CDR3, as DNA: TGTGCCAGCAGCCCTCGGACTAGCTTGATATATACGCAGTATTTT.

This clonotype was detected many times. The chain has TRBV5-1 and TRBJ1-5; D call uncertain. V lost 0 bases to trimming and J lost 4 bases, with 5 bases between them. Per germline, CDR1 SGHRS and CDR2 YFSETQ. This CDR3 comprises 13 residues. CDR3 coding DNA: TGCGCCAGCAGCTTGGGAACGAATCAGCCCCAGCATTTT. Protein sequence: CASSLGTNQPQHF. The full variable domain, completed using reference TRBV5-1 and TRBJ1-5, is KAGVTQTPRYLIKTRGQQVTLSCSPISGHRSVSWYQQTPGQGLQFLFEYFSETQRNKGNFPGRFSGRQFSNSRSEMNVSTLELGDSALYLCASSLGTNQPQHFGDGTRLSIL.

This clonotype was observed a few times. V is TRBV7-2 and J is TRBJ2-7; TRBD1 agrees at 12 bases. Germline-derived CDR1 and CDR2 are SGHTA and FQGNSA. CDR3 length equals 21 residues. Germline trimming cut 0 bases from V and 1 base from J; bases unmatched to any gene: 16. This chain's CDR3 is CASSLARGPGQGALQSYEQYF. CDR3 coding DNA: TGTGCCAGCAGCTTAGCGCGGGGTCCGGGACAGGGGGCGCTTCAGTCCTACGAGCAGTACTTC. The full variable domain, in which reference TRBV7-2 and TRBJ2-7 provide the parts outside the CDR3, is GAGVSQSPSNKVTEKGKDVELRCDPISGHTALYWYRQSLGQGLEFLIYFQGNSAPDKSGLPSDRFSAERTGGSVSTLTIQRTQQEDSAVYLCASSLARGPGQGALQSYEQYFGPGTRLTVT.

The chain carries TRBV6-5 and TRBJ2-3, with D maybe TRBD2 (7 bases). The V gene lost 0 bases and the J gene lost 6 bases, with 16 bases spanning the gap. CDR1 MNHEY and CDR2 SVGAGI come from the germline V gene. The CDR3 sequence is 16 residues long. In DNA form, the CDR3 reads TGTGCCAGCAGTTACTCTCCAGCGGGGCAGGGGGATACGCAGTATTTT. Protein: CASSYSPAGQGDTQYF.

Points on this clonotype: This may be a read error, as it is one base from a much larger clone. V is TRBV7-8 and J is TRBJ2-1; D is unclear. V lost 2 bases, J lost 6 bases, and 8 bases lay in between. This CDR3 comprises 13 residues. Germline values: CDR1 SGHVS, CDR2 FQNEAQ. CDR3 bases: TGTGCCAGCAGCTTAATCGGAATCAATGAGCAGTTCTTC. Translating it yields CASSLIGINEQFF.

This CDR3 is CASSPRLAAGELFF. The CDR3 DNA is TGCGCCAGCAGCCCCCGACTAGCCGCCGGGGAGCTGTTTTTT. The chain joins TRBV4-3 to TRBJ2-2; 7 bases match TRBD2. The CDR3 has 14 residues. CDR1 is LGHNA, CDR2 YSLEER, per germline. V shed 4 bases and J 6 bases; nucleotides not matched to a gene: 5.

This clonotype was seen many times. The chain links TRBV5-1 to TRBJ2-7, with 10 positions matching TRBD1. The J segment lost 5 bases and the V segment lost 1 base, leaving 3 bases of the junction unmatched. The CDR3 has 14 amino acids. Germline CDR1 is SGHRS and CDR2 is YFSETQ. The CDR3 protein is CASSLRQGADEQYF. Written as DNA, the CDR3 is TGCGCCAGCAGCTTGAGACAGGGGGCCGACGAGCAGTACTTC.

The rearrangement uses TRBV11-2 and TRBJ2-6; 9 bases agree with TRBD1. The CDR3 covers 19 residues. The junction had 7 bases not matched to a gene; V was cut back by 1 base and J by 0 bases. Germline CDR1 SGHAT, CDR2 FQNNGV. The CDR3, as DNA: TGTGCCAGCAGCTTAGTAATGGGACAGGGCCTCTCTGGGGCCAACGTCCTGACTTTC. This gives the protein CASSLVMGQGLSGANVLTF.

The chain uses TRBV6-2 or TRBV6-3 and TRBJ2-7; D may be TRBD2 (5 bases). Per the germline V gene, CDR1 is MNHEY and CDR2 is SVGEGT. CDR3 length equals 22 residues. V was cut by 6 bases and J by 3 bases, with 39 bases left in between. The chain's CDR3 is CASSLRPLPSLSLPRLFYEQYF. DNA of the CDR3: TGTGCCAGCAGCCTAAGACCTTTACCAAGCCTCAGCCTCCCCCGACTATTCTACGAGCAGTACTTC.

The rearrangement links TRBV20-1 to TRBJ1-1; 9 nucleotides line up with TRBD1. Germline V gives CDR1 DFQATT, CDR2 SNEGSKA (reference sequence). After removal of 3 bases from V and 2 bases from J, the junction contained 4 bases not matched to a gene. This CDR3 region has 14 residues. The CDR3, as DNA: TGCAGTGCTAGGGGACAGGGCACAAACACTGAAGCTTTCTTT. Translating it yields CSARGQGTNTEAFF.

Points on this clonotype: An end of the junction does not agree with germline; a read error may underlie this. The genes are TRBV12-3 or TRBV12-4 and TRBJ2-1; D possibly corresponds to TRBD1 (6 bases). The length of the CDR3 is 11 residues. CDR3 DNA: TGTGCCAGCAGTTACGACAGGCACCAGCCCTTC. Encoded protein: CASSYDRHQPF.

This clonotype was seen at least ten times. V is TRBV7-2 and J is TRBJ1-1; tentative D call: TRBD1 (6 bases). Trimming stripped 3 bases from V and 4 bases from J, with 15 bases between. The CDR3 covers 15 residues. In germline, CDR1 is SGHTA, CDR2 FQGNSA. The CDR3 loop is CASSLDTGLGTEAFF. CDR3 DNA: TGTGCCAGCAGCTTGGACACAGGGCTGGGCACTGAAGCTTTCTTT.

This clonotype was seen a few times. A much larger clone sits a single nucleotide away, making a read error possible. The V and J genes are TRBV6-5 and TRBJ2-7; 7 nucleotides match TRBD1. The length of the CDR3 is 14 residues. With V trimmed by 0 bases and J by 3 bases, 2 bases remained unmatched. CDR1 MNHEY and CDR2 SVGAGI come from the germline V gene. CDR3 loop: CASSYSRQGYEQYF. The CDR3 DNA reads as TGTGCCAGCAGTTACTCGAGACAGGGCTACGAGCAGTACTTC.

Many counts were recorded for this clonotype. The chain is built from TRBV3-1 and TRBJ2-3, with 10 bases lining up with TRBD2. Germline lookup yields CDR1 LGHDT and CDR2 YNNKEL (reference sequence). The CDR3 has 16 residues. Losses at the gene ends were 1 base for V and 3 bases for J; bases not matched to a gene: 4. The CDR3 protein is CASSQALAGVTDTQYF. CDR3 DNA sequence: TGTGCCAGCAGCCAAGCGCTAGCGGGAGTTACAGATACGCAGTATTTT.

The rearrangement joins TRBV20-1 to TRBJ2-1; D is possibly TRBD2 (7 bases). Germline CDR1 reads DFQATT; CDR2 reads SNEGSKA (reference sequence). With 3 bases removed from V and 5 bases from J, the gap between germline ends came to 17 bases. The length of the CDR3 is 15 residues. The CDR3: CSARGASGGHNEQFF. Written as DNA, the CDR3 is TGCAGTGCTAGGGGGGCTAGCGGAGGACACAATGAGCAGTTCTTC.

This clonotype was seen a handful of times. The rearrangement uses TRBV18 and TRBJ2-3, with a weak D call TRBD1 (6 bases). Deletions cut 5 bases from V and 5 bases from J, with 11 bases between. The CDR3 is 13 amino acids. Germline values: CDR1 KGHSH, CDR2 LQKENI. The DNA for the CDR3 is TGTGCCAGCTCATTTCAGGGGAGAGATACGCAGTATTTT. Protein product: CASSFQGRDTQYF.

This clonotype was counted between two and nine times. This chain uses TRBV7-2 with TRBJ1-6, with D possibly TRBD1 on 5 matching bases. Germline CDR1 is SGHTA and CDR2 is FQGNSA. The CDR3 covers 13 residues. Trimming stripped 7 bases from V and 9 bases from J, with 13 bases between. This CDR3 is CASTPPGASPLHF. For the CDR3, the DNA is TGTGCCAGCACCCCCCCTGGGGCTTCACCCCTCCACTTT.

This clonotype was recorded a few times. The chain has TRBV7-8 and TRBJ1-5, with no clear D. The CDR3 is 15 amino acids. Germline V gene sequence: CDR1 SGHVS, CDR2 FQNEAQ. Between the trimmed V and J ends, which lost 1 base and 4 bases, there was a span of 11 bases. CDR3 in DNA: TGTGCCAGCAGCTTAGATGGTGGGGTAAATCAGCCCCAGCATTTT. The encoded protein is CASSLDGGVNQPQHF.

This clonotype was recorded a few times. The gene calls are TRBV29-1 and TRBJ2-1; 8 nucleotides line up with TRBD2. The CDR3 totals 16 residues. From germline, CDR1 is SQVTM and CDR2 ANQGSEA. With 0 bases clipped from V and 5 bases from J, the junction kept 9 bases outside the gene matches. The CDR3 DNA sequence: TGCAGCGTTGAAGATCTTCGGGGGGGCCGGCACAATGAGCAGTTCTTC. It specifies CSVEDLRGGRHNEQFF.

This clonotype was counted only a few times. At one of its ends the junction is not consistent with the germline gene, which may arise from a read error. The V and J genes are TRBV5-1 and TRBJ2-1; 9 bases are a match to TRBD1. CDR1 and CDR2 from the germline V gene are SGHRS and YFSETQ. The CDR3 length is 13 residues. The CDR3 DNA is TGCGCCAGCAGATTGGACAGGGGCAATGAGCAGTTCTTC. Protein sequence: CASRLDRGNEQFF.

In this sample, this clonotype turned up a few times. The gene calls are TRBV20-1 and TRBJ2-1; a possible D gene is TRBD1 (5 bases). The CDR3 runs to 15 residues. Germline V gene sequence: CDR1 DFQATT, CDR2 SNEGSKA (reference sequence). V dropped 4 bases and J dropped 3 bases, with 16 bases sitting between them. The CDR3 region has the DNA TGCAGTGCTATAGAGATCACCGACAGCTACAATGAGCAGTTCTTC. Translating gives CSAIEITDSYNEQFF.

Many counts were recorded for this clonotype. The gene calls are TRBV4-3 and TRBJ2-1, with D possibly matching TRBD2 (6 bases). The germline CDR1 and CDR2 sequences are LGHNA and YSLEER. CDR3 length: 16 amino acids. V was cut by 0 bases and J by 7 bases, with 16 bases left in between. CDR3 DNA: TGCGCCAGCAGCCAAGATTTCCACGGGAGAGGGAATGAGCAGTTCTTC. This encodes CASSQDFHGRGNEQFF.

This clonotype occurred a few times. The chain has TRBV27 and TRBJ1-1, with D unclear. The germline gives CDR1 MNHEY, CDR2 SMNVEV (reference sequence). This CDR3 has 15 residues. Between the trimmed V and J ends, which lost 1 base and 5 bases, there was a span of 14 bases. The CDR3 DNA follows: TGTGCCAGCAGTTTATACCCTCTTGGGGATACTGAAGCTTTCTTT. Translation: CASSLYPLGDTEAFF.